A single sample is the source of the 13 T cell receptor beta chains below, sequenced in a study of shared clonotypes between healthy human individuals. Clones were read by immunoSEQ multiplex PCR, and TCRdb kept only the in-frame ones, dropping some. The sample carries hundreds of thousands of clones, 85% to 95% recorded once. Terminally differentiated effector memory CD45RA+ cells were left out of the naive CD8 fraction, which was CD45RO-negative and positively selected for CCR7. The sequencing input was naive CD8+ T cells sorted from blood. All receptors come from a man younger than 40 in good health.

The J gene is TRBJ1-5, the V gene TRBV10-2; weak D call: TRBD1 (6 bases). Trimming cost V 3 bases and J 5 bases, with 11 bases left between them. Germline V gene data show CDR1 as WSHSY and CDR2 as SAAADI. This CDR3 has 14 residues. Here the CDR3 DNA reads TGCGCCAGCAGTGAAGACAGGCGTGATCAGCCCCAGCATTTT. Amino acid sequence: CASSEDRRDQPQHF.

The chain carries TRBV18 and TRBJ2-7; 10 nucleotides align to TRBD1. The CDR3 has 15 residues. V gave up 8 bases and J gave up 2 bases; unmatched junction bases: 9. Germline lookup yields CDR1 KGHSH and CDR2 LQKENI. The DNA of the CDR3 is TGTGCCAGCACCGGGACAGGGGAGCGTCCCTACGAGCAGTACTTC. Its protein product is CASTGTGERPYEQYF. Combining the CDR3 with reference TRBV18 and TRBJ2-7 gives the whole variable domain NAGVMQNPRHLVRRRGQEARLRCSPMKGHSHVYWYRQLPEEGLKFMVYLQKENIIDESGMPKERFSAEFPKEGPSILRIQQVVRGDSAAYFCASTGTGERPYEQYFGPGTRLTVT.

A single count supports this clone. At one end, the junction sequence differs from germline, possibly due to a read error. This chain uses TRBV7-9 with TRBJ2-7; possible D gene TRBD2, 5 bases. The germline V gene encodes CDR1 SEHNR and CDR2 FQNEAQ (reference sequence). The CDR3 has 14 residues. The DNA of the CDR3 is TGTGCCAGCAGCTCTGACTACGCTTCCTTCGAGCAGTACTTC. Residues: CASSSDYASFEQYF. Full variable domain (missing parts from reference TRBV7-9 and TRBJ2-7): DTGVSQNPRHKITKRGQNVTFRCDPISEHNRLYWYRQTLGQGPEFLTYFQNEAQLEKSRLLSDRFSAERPKGSFSTLEIQRTEQGDSAMYLCASSSDYASFEQYFGPGTRLTVT.

The chain carries TRBV11-2 and TRBJ2-7, with 10 bases matching TRBD2. The CDR3 covers 16 residues. Germline V CDR1 and CDR2: SGHAT, FQNNGV. J lost 3 bases, V lost 4 bases, and 9 bases had no gene match. The CDR3 DNA sequence: TGTGCCAGCAGCTCACAAAGCGGGAGGGTGAACTACGAGCAGTACTTC. Protein product: CASSSQSGRVNYEQYF.

The chain couples TRBV11-2 to TRBJ2-2; a possible D gene is TRBD1 (5 bases). This CDR3 comprises 17 residues. Trimming took 4 bases from V and 0 from J, leaving 15 bases between them. Germline V lookup: CDR1 SGHAT, CDR2 FQNNGV. In DNA form, the CDR3 reads TGTGCCAGCAGCTCTGCCGGAGCAGGGTCGAACACCGGGGAGCTGTTTTTT. This sequence encodes CASSSAGAGSNTGELFF. Full variable domain (missing parts from reference TRBV11-2 and TRBJ2-2): EAGVAQSPRYKIIEKRQSVAFWCNPISGHATLYWYQQILGQGPKLLIQFQNNGVVDDSQLPKDRFSAERLKGVDSTLKIQPAKLEDSAVYLCASSSAGAGSNTGELFFGEGSRLTVL.

This chain connects TRBV7-6 to TRBJ2-7; D may match TRBD1 or TRBD2 (5 bases each). The V gene's germline CDR1 is SGHVS and CDR2 FNYEAQ. V was pared by 0 bases and J by 3 bases, with 15 bases between. This CDR3 region has 16 residues. The CDR3 spells CASSLARGSRRYEQYF. In DNA, the CDR3 is TGTGCCAGCAGCTTAGCGAGGGGTAGCCGCCGCTACGAGCAGTACTTC. The entire variable domain, with the rest obtained from reference TRBV7-6 and TRBJ2-7, is as follows: GAGVSQSPRYKVTKRGQDVALRCDPISGHVSLYWYRQALGQGPEFLTYFNYEAQQDKSGLPNDRFSAERPEGSISTLTIQRTEQRDSAMYRCASSLARGSRRYEQYFGPGTRLTVT.

V gene TRBV29-1 combines with J gene TRBJ2-7; maybe TRBD1 (6 bases). This CDR3 is built from 13 residues. The V gene's germline CDR1 is SQVTM and CDR2 ANQGSEA. With 1 base removed from V and 0 bases from J, the gap between germline ends came to 7 bases. The CDR3 sequence is CSVEGDNSYEQYF. In DNA, the CDR3 is TGCAGCGTTGAAGGGGACAACTCCTACGAGCAGTACTTC.

The gene calls are TRBV25-1 and TRBJ2-5; 14 bases match TRBD2. The CDR3 loop spans 17 amino acids. Per germline, CDR1 MGHDK and CDR2 SYGVNS. The junction had 4 bases not matched to a gene; V was cut back by 3 bases and J by 1 base. The CDR3 protein is CASSERLAGGPQETQYF. DNA of the CDR3: TGTGCCAGCAGTGAGAGACTAGCGGGAGGGCCCCAAGAGACCCAGTACTTC.

The rearrangement uses TRBV29-1 and TRBJ2-2, with D tentatively TRBD2 (6 bases). Germline V gene lookup returns CDR1 SQVTM and CDR2 ANQGSEA. The CDR3 covers 14 residues. The V end was cut by 7 bases, the J end by 4 bases, with 16 bases between. The CDR3: CSADGGQGTGELFF. The CDR3 DNA reads as TGCAGCGCTGATGGAGGGCAGGGCACCGGGGAGCTGTTTTTT.

The rearrangement links TRBV7-9 to TRBJ1-2; D ambiguous. Per germline, CDR1 SEHNR and CDR2 FQNEAQ (reference sequence). The CDR3 spans 15 residues. V was pared by 9 bases and J by 3 bases, with 20 bases between. The CDR3 bases are TGTGCCAGTCTAGGTTTACCGGGAGGCCACTATGGCTACACCTTC. This translates into CASLGLPGGHYGYTF.

This rearrangement joins TRBV28 to TRBJ2-2; 12 bases agree with TRBD2. The CDR3 runs to 20 residues. Trimming at V came to 3 bases and at J to 1 base, leaving 12 bases not matched to a gene. Germline V gives CDR1 MDHEN, CDR2 SYDVKM. CDR3 in amino acids: CASSFTPWTSGEKNTGELFF. CDR3 in DNA: TGTGCCAGCAGTTTTACCCCTTGGACTAGCGGGGAAAAGAACACCGGGGAGCTGTTTTTT. Full variable domain (remainder filled in from reference TRBV28 and TRBJ2-2): DVKVTQSSRYLVKRTGEKVFLECVQDMDHENMFWYRQDPGLGLRLIYFSYDVKMKEKGDIPEGYSVSREKKERFSLILESASTNQTSMYLCASSFTPWTSGEKNTGELFFGEGSRLTVL.

This chain joins TRBV9 and TRBJ2-1, with 10 bases that match TRBD2. Trimming at V came to 3 bases and at J to 7 bases, leaving 10 bases not matched to a gene. Germline V gives CDR1 SGDLS, CDR2 YYNGEE. The CDR3 spans 16 residues. The CDR3, as DNA: TGTGCCAGCAGCGGCCCGAGCGGGAGGGCCAGAAATGAGCAGTTCTTC. It specifies CASSGPSGRARNEQFF. The entire variable domain, with the rest obtained from reference TRBV9 and TRBJ2-1, is as follows: DSGVTQTPKHLITATGQRVTLRCSPRSGDLSVYWYQQSLDQGLQFLIQYYNGEERAKGNILERFSAQQFPDLHSELNLSSLELGDSALYFCASSGPSGRARNEQFFGPGTRLTVL.

The rearrangement links TRBV4-3 to TRBJ2-7; no definite D call. Germline assignment: CDR1 LGHNA and CDR2 YSLEER. The CDR3 runs 11 residues. With 0 bases removed from V and 4 bases from J, the gap between germline ends came to 1 base. CDR3 region: CASSQDYEQYF. CDR3 sequence (DNA): TGCGCCAGCAGCCAAGATTACGAGCAGTACTTC.